These 32 T cell receptor beta chains originate from one sample sequenced in a study of blood T cell repertoires in COVID-19. Data came from immunoSEQ multiplex PCR; TCRdb stores just in-frame clones and leaves some out. Of hundreds of thousands of clones in the sample, approximately 84% were seen once. Sequencing was carried out using PBMCs or T cells enriched from blood (not recorded which). All receptors come from a woman aged 25-40 years who had recovered from COVID-19.

This clone was seen only a few times. This sequence joins TRBV2 and TRBJ1-4; 7 bases agree with TRBD1. Trimming at V came to 8 bases and at J to 7 bases, leaving 13 bases not matched to a gene. CDR1 and CDR2 (germline): SNHLY, FYNNEI. The CDR3 runs to 15 residues. CDR3 sequence (DNA): TGTGCCAGCCATCGTCAAGGGGGCGCGGGTGAAAAACTGTTTTTT. It translates to CASHRQGGAGEKLFF. Full variable domain (outside the CDR3, taken from reference TRBV2 and TRBJ1-4): EPEVTQTPSHQVTQMGQEVILRCVPISNHLYFYWYRQILGQKVEFLVSFYNNEISEKSEIFDDQFSVERPDGSNFTLKIRSTKLEDSAMYFCASHRQGGAGEKLFFGSGTQLSVL.

The chain combines TRBV9 with TRBJ1-4; D is undetermined. V was shortened by 3 bases and J by 5 bases, with 17 bases between the two germline ends. The germline V gene has CDR1 SGDLS and CDR2 YYNGEE. CDR3 size: 16 residues. CDR3 bases: TGTGCCAGCAGCGGCGGGGATTCCCGCCTAAATGAAAAACTGTTTTTT. Its translation: CASSGGDSRLNEKLFF. Together with reference TRBV9 and TRBJ1-4, the CDR3 gives the full variable domain: DSGVTQTPKHLITATGQRVTLRCSPRSGDLSVYWYQQSLDQGLQFLIQYYNGEERAKGNILERFSAQQFPDLHSELNLSSLELGDSALYFCASSGGDSRLNEKLFFGSGTQLSVL.

The rearrangement uses TRBV27 and TRBJ2-2, with D perhaps matching TRBD1 (5 bases). The germline CDR1 and CDR2 sequences are MNHEY and SMNVEV (reference sequence). This CDR3 is built from 16 residues. The ends were cut back, 2 bases at V and 2 bases at J, with 12 bases in the middle. The CDR3 coding sequence is TGTGCCAGCAGTTTAGGGCAGGGTATTAACACCGGGGAGCTGTTTTTT. Amino acids: CASSLGQGINTGELFF.

The chain recombines TRBV5-1 with TRBJ1-1; 7 bases match TRBD1. The CDR3 runs to 14 residues. V lost 2 bases, J lost 4 bases, and 5 bases stayed unmatched. The germline V gene encodes CDR1 SGHRS and CDR2 YFSETQ. Here the CDR3 reads CASSFRQGGTEAFF. CDR3 DNA: TGCGCCAGCAGCTTCCGGCAGGGGGGCACTGAAGCTTTCTTT.

The table lists this clone with a count of one. V usage is TRBV12-5 and J usage is TRBJ2-1; possible D gene TRBD2, 6 bases. The CDR3 consists of 13 residues. The V end was cut by 1 base, the J end by 7 bases, with 8 bases between. Looked up from germline, CDR1 is LGHNT and CDR2 is FRNRAP. The chain's CDR3 is CASGLGTINEQFF. The CDR3 DNA reads as TGTGCTAGTGGTTTGGGGACTATAAATGAGCAGTTCTTC. Complete variable domain (other parts from reference TRBV12-5 and TRBJ2-1): DARVTQTPRHKVTEMGQEVTMRCQPILGHNTVFWYRQTMMQGLELLAYFRNRAPLDDSGMPKDRFSAEMPDATLATLKIQPSEPRDSAVYFCASGLGTINEQFFGPGTRLTVL.

The chain combines TRBV10-3 with TRBJ1-2; D is possibly TRBD1 (5 bases). Germline lookup yields CDR1 ENHRY and CDR2 SYGVKD. The CDR3 sequence is 13 residues long. The germline V and J ends were trimmed by 3 bases and 4 bases, with 9 bases remaining between them. This CDR3 reads CAISDSGIYGYTF. The DNA for the CDR3 is TGTGCCATCAGTGATTCAGGGATCTATGGCTACACCTTC.

The chain links TRBV5-5 to TRBJ2-1, with 7 bases matching TRBD2. The CDR3 is 15 residues long. CDR1 and CDR2 from the germline V gene are SGHKS and YYEKEE (reference sequence). V was pared by 0 bases and J by 5 bases, with 5 bases of the junction left unmatched. Here the CDR3 reads CASSLELARHNEQFF. CDR3 bases: TGTGCCAGCAGCTTGGAACTAGCGCGGCACAATGAGCAGTTCTTC.

This chain connects TRBV7-2 to TRBJ2-1; 7 bases align to TRBD2. V shed 3 bases and J 7 bases; nucleotides not matched to a gene: 12. The germline V gene has CDR1 SGHTA and CDR2 FQGNSA. The CDR3 covers 16 residues. CDR3 loop: CASSFSGLVRWNEQFF. The CDR3 DNA follows: TGTGCCAGCAGCTTTTCCGGACTAGTCCGTTGGAATGAGCAGTTCTTC.

V is TRBV6-2 or TRBV6-3 and J is TRBJ1-5, with D maybe TRBD1 (6 bases). The V end was cut by 2 bases, the J end by 0 bases, with 8 bases between. The CDR3 totals 15 residues. Per the germline V gene, CDR1 is MNHEY and CDR2 is SVGEGT. The CDR3 sequence is CASSYQGHSNQPQHF. The CDR3 DNA reads TGTGCCAGCAGTTACCAGGGACATAGCAATCAGCCCCAGCATTTT.

The chain couples TRBV30 to TRBJ1-4; D call uncertain. From germline, CDR1 is GTSNPN and CDR2 SVGIG (reference sequence). The CDR3 runs to 12 residues. V gave up 1 base and J gave up 6 bases, with 6 bases separating them. The DNA for the CDR3 is TGTGCCTGGAGTGAAGAGGATGAAAAACTGTTTTTT. This encodes CAWSEEDEKLFF.

The V gene is TRBV7-8, the J gene TRBJ1-1; D might be TRBD1 (5 bases). Trimming removed 6 bases at V and 0 bases at J, with 14 bases between. Per germline, CDR1 SGHVS and CDR2 FQNEAQ. The CDR3 runs to 15 residues. The CDR3 region is CASSYGGVVNTEAFF. The CDR3 nucleotides read TGTGCCAGCAGTTACGGGGGGGTGGTGAACACTGAAGCTTTCTTT.

The chain couples TRBV6-5 to TRBJ1-6, with a weak D call TRBD1 (5 bases). CDR1 and CDR2 (germline): MNHEY, SVGAGI. The CDR3 is 14 residues long. Trimming removed 6 bases from V and 5 bases from J, with 11 bases in between. The CDR3 region has the DNA TGTGCCAGCAGGCTGACAGATAATAATTCACCCCTCCACTTT. This translates into CASRLTDNNSPLHF.

The chain has TRBV19 and TRBJ2-2; TRBD1 aligns across 8 bases. The V gene's germline CDR1 is LNHDA and CDR2 SQIVND (reference sequence). J gave up 3 bases and V 5 bases, and 11 bases lay outside the gene matches. The CDR3 covers 17 residues. The CDR3 bases are TGTGCCAGTAGTCGGGTCCAGGGGGCAGCGGACACCGGGGAGCTGTTTTTT. As protein: CASSRVQGAADTGELFF. Together with reference TRBV19 and TRBJ2-2, the CDR3 gives the full variable domain: DGGITQSPKYLFRKEGQNVTLSCEQNLNHDAMYWYRQDPGQGLRLIYYSQIVNDFQKGDIAEGYSVSREKKESFPLTVTSAQKNPTAFYLCASSRVQGAADTGELFFGEGSRLTVL.

The rearrangement joins TRBV7-2 to TRBJ1-6, with a weak D call TRBD1 (5 bases). CDR3 length equals 17 residues. Germline V CDR1 and CDR2: SGHTA, FQGNSA. V lost 3 bases and J 0 bases, leaving 12 bases between the germline ends. CDR3 sequence: CASSFAGVSSYNSPLHF. The CDR3 DNA is TGTGCCAGCAGCTTCGCGGGGGTGAGCTCCTATAATTCACCCCTCCACTTT.

CDR3 DNA sequence: TGCAGTGCTAGTGCGGTTGGGGGCGGGAGGGCCTCCACCGGGGAGCTGTTTTTT. This codes for CSASAVGGGRASTGELFF. The V gene is TRBV20-1, the J gene TRBJ2-2, with TRBD2 identical over 9 bases. This CDR3 contains 18 residues. The junction had 15 bases not matched to a gene; V was cut back by 3 bases and J by 4 bases. Germline values: CDR1 DFQATT, CDR2 SNEGSKA (reference sequence).

The CDR3 here is CASSSRTGGAGELFF. Here the CDR3 DNA reads TGTGCCAGTAGTTCAAGGACAGGGGGGGCCGGGGAGCTGTTTTTT. V usage is TRBV19 and J usage is TRBJ2-2, with 10 bases aligning to TRBD1. Germline lookup yields CDR1 LNHDA and CDR2 SQIVND (reference sequence). V lost 5 bases, J lost 6 bases, and 6 bases stayed unmatched. This CDR3 has 15 residues.

This chain connects TRBV28 to TRBJ2-1; 11 positions match TRBD2. Germline-derived CDR1 and CDR2 are MDHEN and SYDVKM. The CDR3 contains 16 residues. Trimming cost V 6 bases and J 6 bases; bases outside gene matches: 10. CDR3 in DNA: TGTGCCAGCAGCAAAGCTGGACTAGCGGGCCTCAATGAGCAGTTCTTC. Translated: CASSKAGLAGLNEQFF.

The gene calls are TRBV6-1 and TRBJ1-4; perhaps TRBD1 as D (6 bases). The CDR3 has 14 amino acids. V lost 1 base to trimming and J lost 8 bases, with 11 bases between them. Germline loops: CDR1 MNHNS, CDR2 SASEGT. The CDR3 DNA reads TGTGCCAGCAGTGAAGGGCAGGGGCGGGAAAAACTGTTTTTT. Encoded protein: CASSEGQGREKLFF.

The V and J genes are TRBV7-2 and TRBJ1-3, with D tentatively TRBD1 (5 bases). The CDR3 sequence is 15 residues long. Trimming left V 3 bases short and J 4 bases short, with 13 bases between. Germline CDR1 SGHTA, CDR2 FQGNSA. The CDR3 DNA reads TGTGCCAGCAGCTTTGCGGGACGGTGGGGAAACACCATATATTTT. This gives the protein CASSFAGRWGNTIYF.

The rearrangement uses TRBV9 and TRBJ2-1; 10 bases are a match to TRBD2. CDR1 SGDLS and CDR2 YYNGEE come from the germline V gene. This CDR3 region has 16 residues. V was clipped by 0 bases and J by 8 bases; unmatched bases: 8. The CDR3 protein is CASSVDPSGSFDEQFF. As DNA, the CDR3 is TGTGCCAGCAGCGTAGACCCTAGCGGGAGTTTCGATGAGCAGTTCTTC.

The count of this clone is one. The chain couples TRBV6-2 or TRBV6-3 to TRBJ2-2; D not certain. This CDR3 is built from 13 residues. Deletions cut 5 bases from V and 7 bases from J, with 11 bases between. Germline V gene sequence: CDR1 MNHEY, CDR2 SVGEGT. For the CDR3, the DNA is TGTGCCAGCAGTACCCAACCCGGCGGGGAGCTGTTTTTT. This encodes CASSTQPGGELFF.

This chain connects TRBV27 to TRBJ2-7; the D gene is possibly TRBD2 (5 bases). This CDR3 spans 13 amino acids. V lost 5 bases and J 4 bases, leaving 12 bases between the germline ends. Looked up from germline, CDR1 is MNHEY and CDR2 is SMNVEV (reference sequence). CDR3 coding DNA: TGTGCCAGCAGTGGAGGTGCTTTATACGAGCAGTACTTC. Translation gives CASSGGALYEQYF.

The CDR3: CASSRGTSPIENEQFF. In nucleotides, the CDR3 is TGTGCCAGCAGCAGAGGGACTAGCCCCATAGAGAATGAGCAGTTCTTC. The J gene is TRBJ2-1, the V gene TRBV5-4, with 9 bases that match TRBD2. This CDR3 is built from 16 residues. J lost 7 bases, V lost 4 bases, and 12 bases had no gene match. Looked up from germline, CDR1 is SGHNT and CDR2 is YYREEE (reference sequence). Filled out from reference TRBV5-4 and TRBJ2-1, the complete variable domain reads ETGVTQSPTHLIKTRGQQVTLRCSSQSGHNTVSWYQQALGQGPQFIFQYYREEENGRGNFPPRFSGLQFPNYSSELNVNALELDDSALYLCASSRGTSPIENEQFFGPGTRLTVL.

CDR3 DNA sequence: TGTGCCAGCAGCTTGTCCCGGACAGGGTTATCAGATACGCAGTATTTT. Translating it yields CASSLSRTGLSDTQYF. The chain joins TRBV5-6 to TRBJ2-3; 8 bases match TRBD1. The CDR3 length is 16 residues. The J segment lost 4 bases and the V segment lost 1 base, leaving 8 bases of the junction unmatched. CDR1 and CDR2 (germline): SGHDT, YYEEEE.

This sequence joins TRBV7-2 and TRBJ1-1; TRBD1 might be the D (5 bases). Trimming removed 2 bases at V and 0 bases at J, with 13 bases between. The CDR3 covers 16 residues. Germline CDR1 and CDR2: SGHTA and FQGNSA. DNA of the CDR3: TGTGCCAGCAGCTTAAGGGGAGGCCTAATGAACACTGAAGCTTTCTTT. Protein sequence: CASSLRGGLMNTEAFF.

The chain recombines TRBV18 with TRBJ2-1, with TRBD2 identical over 11 bases. Germline-derived CDR1 and CDR2 are KGHSH and LQKENI. The CDR3 has 15 amino acids. V lost 3 bases, J lost 10 bases, and 8 bases stayed unmatched. The CDR3 loop is CASSPSTSGIGEQFF. In nucleotides, the CDR3 is TGTGCCAGCTCACCGTCGACTAGCGGGATTGGGGAGCAGTTCTTC.

This clone appeared a single time. The chain joins TRBV7-2 to TRBJ2-1; D is undetermined. V was pared by 1 base and J by 8 bases, with 12 bases between. Per germline, CDR1 SGHTA and CDR2 FQGNSA. The CDR3 has 14 amino acids. Here the CDR3 reads CASSLGDFRYEQFF. CDR3 DNA sequence: TGTGCCAGCAGCTTAGGTGACTTTCGATATGAGCAGTTCTTC.

The rearrangement uses TRBV5-1 and TRBJ2-2, with 8 bases lining up with TRBD1. V trimming: 4 bases; J trimming: 6 bases; junction bases outside the gene matches: 8. This CDR3 contains 15 residues. Germline values: CDR1 SGHRS, CDR2 YFSETQ. This CDR3 is CASSQRTGSAGELFF. The DNA for the CDR3 is TGCGCCAGCAGCCAAAGGACAGGGTCGGCCGGGGAGCTGTTTTTT.

The chain couples TRBV19 to TRBJ1-5, with D maybe TRBD1 (5 bases). Germline V gene sequence: CDR1 LNHDA, CDR2 SQIVND (reference sequence). CDR3 length: 13 residues. The germline V and J ends were trimmed by 6 bases and 3 bases, with 9 bases remaining between them. CDR3 loop: CASSRQTNQPQHF. CDR3 DNA: TGTGCCAGTAGCAGACAGACCAATCAGCCCCAGCATTTT.

The V and J genes are TRBV5-6 and TRBJ2-7, with 8 bases aligning to TRBD1. The germline CDR1 and CDR2 sequences are SGHDT and YYEEEE. The CDR3 length is 15 residues. Trimming removed 4 bases from V and 3 bases from J; junction bases left unmatched: 9. CDR3 nucleotides: TGTGCCAGCAGCCCAGGGACAGGATTTTTCTACGAGCAGTACTTC. This gives the protein CASSPGTGFFYEQYF.

The chain uses TRBV7-2 and TRBJ1-5, with D maybe TRBD1 (6 bases). This CDR3 is built from 15 residues. Trimming took off 1 base at V and 2 bases at J, with 9 bases between the two ends. Germline CDR1 and CDR2: SGHTA and FQGNSA. Here the CDR3 reads CASSLVSGGNQPQHF. In nucleotides, the CDR3 is TGTGCCAGCAGCTTAGTATCAGGGGGCAATCAGCCCCAGCATTTT.

This clone was counted a single time. The chain combines TRBV18 with TRBJ2-7, with TRBD1 matching 7 bases. This CDR3 spans 14 amino acids. From germline, CDR1 is KGHSH and CDR2 LQKENI. V was clipped by 2 bases and J by 6 bases; unmatched bases: 7. CDR3: CASSPVAGGGEQYF. The CDR3 DNA follows: TGTGCCAGCTCACCAGTTGCAGGGGGTGGCGAGCAGTACTTC.